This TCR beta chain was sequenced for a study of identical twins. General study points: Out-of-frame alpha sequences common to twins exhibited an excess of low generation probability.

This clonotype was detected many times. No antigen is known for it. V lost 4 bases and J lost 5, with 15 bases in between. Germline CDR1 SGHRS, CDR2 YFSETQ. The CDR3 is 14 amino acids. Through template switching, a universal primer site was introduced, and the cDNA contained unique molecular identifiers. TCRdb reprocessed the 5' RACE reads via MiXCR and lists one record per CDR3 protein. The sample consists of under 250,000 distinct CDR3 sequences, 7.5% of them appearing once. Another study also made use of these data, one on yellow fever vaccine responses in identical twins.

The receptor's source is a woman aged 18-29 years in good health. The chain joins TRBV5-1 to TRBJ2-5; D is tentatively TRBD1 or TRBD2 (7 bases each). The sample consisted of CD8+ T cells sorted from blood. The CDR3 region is CASSPLADRETQYF. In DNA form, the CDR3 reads TGCGCCAGCAGCCCGCTAGCGGACAGGGAGACCCAGTACTTC.